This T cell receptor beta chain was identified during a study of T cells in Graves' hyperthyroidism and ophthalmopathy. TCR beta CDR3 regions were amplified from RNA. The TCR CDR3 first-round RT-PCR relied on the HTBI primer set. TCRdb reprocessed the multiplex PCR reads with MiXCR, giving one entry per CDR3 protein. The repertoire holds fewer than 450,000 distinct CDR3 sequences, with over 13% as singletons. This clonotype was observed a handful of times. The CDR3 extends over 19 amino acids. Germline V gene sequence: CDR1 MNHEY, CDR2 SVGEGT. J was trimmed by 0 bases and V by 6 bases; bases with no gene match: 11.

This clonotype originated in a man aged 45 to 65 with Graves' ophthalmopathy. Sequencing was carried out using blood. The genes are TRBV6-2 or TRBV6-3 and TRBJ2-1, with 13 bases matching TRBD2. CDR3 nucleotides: TGTGCCAGCAGCCCTGTTCCGGGACTAGCGGGATACTCCTACAATGAGCAGTTCTTC. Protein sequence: CASSPVPGLAGYSYNEQFF.